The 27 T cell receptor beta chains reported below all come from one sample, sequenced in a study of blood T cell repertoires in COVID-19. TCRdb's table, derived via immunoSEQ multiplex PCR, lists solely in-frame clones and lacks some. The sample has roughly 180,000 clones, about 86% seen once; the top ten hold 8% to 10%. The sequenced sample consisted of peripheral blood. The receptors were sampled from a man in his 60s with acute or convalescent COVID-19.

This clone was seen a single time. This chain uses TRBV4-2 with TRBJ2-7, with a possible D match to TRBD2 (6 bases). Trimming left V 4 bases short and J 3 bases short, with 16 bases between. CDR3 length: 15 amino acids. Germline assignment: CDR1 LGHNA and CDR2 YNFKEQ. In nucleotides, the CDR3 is TGTGCCAGCAGCCCCTCCGTAGCGGAGATCTACGAGCAGTACTTC. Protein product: CASSPSVAEIYEQYF.

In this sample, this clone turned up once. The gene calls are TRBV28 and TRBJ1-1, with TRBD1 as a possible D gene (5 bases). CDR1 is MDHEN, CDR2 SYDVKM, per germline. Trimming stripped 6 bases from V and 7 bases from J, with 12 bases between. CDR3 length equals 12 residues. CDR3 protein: CASSINQGEAFF. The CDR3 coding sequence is TGTGCCAGCAGCATTAACCAGGGTGAAGCTTTCTTT.

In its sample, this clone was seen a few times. The CDR3 protein is CASSRLAGLAGGRNTGELFF. The CDR3 DNA sequence: TGTGCCAGCAGCCGCCTAGCTGGTCTAGCGGGAGGTCGGAACACCGGGGAGCTGTTTTTT. V usage is TRBV5-4 and J usage is TRBJ2-2; 11 bases are shared with TRBD2. V lost 4 bases to trimming and J lost 1 base; unmatched junction nucleotides: 15. The germline gives CDR1 SGHNT, CDR2 YYREEE (reference sequence). CDR3 length: 20 residues.

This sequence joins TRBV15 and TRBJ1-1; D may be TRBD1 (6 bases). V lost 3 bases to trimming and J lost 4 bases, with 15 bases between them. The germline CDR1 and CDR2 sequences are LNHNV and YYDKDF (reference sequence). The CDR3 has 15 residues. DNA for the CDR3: TGTGCCACCAGCAGGGGCCCAGGGGTTCGCACTGAAGCTTTCTTT. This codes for CATSRGPGVRTEAFF.

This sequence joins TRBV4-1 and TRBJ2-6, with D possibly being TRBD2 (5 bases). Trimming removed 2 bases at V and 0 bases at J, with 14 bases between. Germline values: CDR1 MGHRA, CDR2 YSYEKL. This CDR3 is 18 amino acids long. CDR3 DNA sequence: TGCGCCAGCAGCCAACTAACGGGATTCCTCTCTGGGGCCAACGTCCTGACTTTC. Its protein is CASSQLTGFLSGANVLTF.

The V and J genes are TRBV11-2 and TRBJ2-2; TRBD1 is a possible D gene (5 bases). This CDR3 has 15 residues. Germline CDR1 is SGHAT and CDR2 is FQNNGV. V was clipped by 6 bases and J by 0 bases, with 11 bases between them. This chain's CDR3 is CASRFRGSNTGELFF. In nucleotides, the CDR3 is TGTGCCAGCAGGTTTAGGGGTTCGAACACCGGGGAGCTGTTTTTT.

CDR3 bases: TGCAGCGTTGAGGACAGGGGAGGACTAGCGGGAGGGAACGAGCAGTACTTC. As protein: CSVEDRGGLAGGNEQYF. The V and J genes are TRBV29-1 and TRBJ2-7, with 15 bases matching TRBD2. V gave up 3 bases and J gave up 5 bases; unmatched junction bases: 11. Germline lookup yields CDR1 SQVTM and CDR2 ANQGSEA. There are 17 residues in the CDR3.

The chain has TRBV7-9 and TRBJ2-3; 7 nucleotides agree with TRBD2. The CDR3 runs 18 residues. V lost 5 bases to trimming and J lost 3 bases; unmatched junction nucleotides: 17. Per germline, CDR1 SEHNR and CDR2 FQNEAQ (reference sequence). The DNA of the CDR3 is TGTGCCAGCAGCAACTTAAGGCCCCGGGACTATTTAACAGATACGCAGTATTTT. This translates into CASSNLRPRDYLTDTQYF.

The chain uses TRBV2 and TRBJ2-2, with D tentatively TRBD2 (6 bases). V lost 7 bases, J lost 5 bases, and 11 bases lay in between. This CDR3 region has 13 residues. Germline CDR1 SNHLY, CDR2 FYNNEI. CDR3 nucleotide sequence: TGTGCCAGCACCCTAGCGAGTACCGGGGAGCTGTTTTTT. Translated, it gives CASTLASTGELFF.

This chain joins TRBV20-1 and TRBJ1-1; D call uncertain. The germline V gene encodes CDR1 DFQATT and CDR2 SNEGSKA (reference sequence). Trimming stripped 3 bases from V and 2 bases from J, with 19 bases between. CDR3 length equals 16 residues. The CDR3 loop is CSASPPNTMANTEAFF. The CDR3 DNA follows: TGCAGTGCTAGTCCCCCCAACACGATGGCAAACACTGAAGCTTTCTTT.

The CDR3 region has the DNA TGTGCCAGCAGTCAGGGGGCGGCAGAAAAACTGTTTTTT. It specifies CASSQGAAEKLFF. The genes are TRBV25-1 and TRBJ1-4, with TRBD1 matching over 8 bases. The CDR3 runs to 13 residues. The J segment lost 8 bases and the V segment lost 5 bases, leaving 4 bases of the junction unmatched. CDR1 is MGHDK, CDR2 SYGVNS, per germline.

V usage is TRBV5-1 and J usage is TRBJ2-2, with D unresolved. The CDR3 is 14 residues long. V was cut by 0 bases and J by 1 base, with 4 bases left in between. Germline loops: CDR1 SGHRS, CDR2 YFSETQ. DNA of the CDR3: TGCGCCAGCAGCTTGGCGTGGAACACCGGGGAGCTGTTTTTT. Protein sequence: CASSLAWNTGELFF.

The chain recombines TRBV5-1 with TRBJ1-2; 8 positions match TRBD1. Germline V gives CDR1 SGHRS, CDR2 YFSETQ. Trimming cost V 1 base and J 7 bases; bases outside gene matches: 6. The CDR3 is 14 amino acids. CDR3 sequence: CASSLTGGSLGYTF. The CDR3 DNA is TGCGCCAGCAGCTTGACAGGGGGGTCGCTTGGCTACACCTTC.

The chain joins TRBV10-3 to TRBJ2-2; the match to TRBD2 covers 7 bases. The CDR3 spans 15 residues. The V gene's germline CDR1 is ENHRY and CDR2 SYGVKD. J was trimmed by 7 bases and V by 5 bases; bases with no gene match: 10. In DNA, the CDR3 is TGTGCCATCAGTAAGAGCGGGATGGATGGCGGGGAGCTGTTTTTT. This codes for CAISKSGMDGGELFF.

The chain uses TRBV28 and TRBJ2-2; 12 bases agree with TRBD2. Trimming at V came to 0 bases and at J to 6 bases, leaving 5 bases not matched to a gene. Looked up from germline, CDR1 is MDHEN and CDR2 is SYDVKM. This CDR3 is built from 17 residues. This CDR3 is CASSLWRLAGGPGELFF. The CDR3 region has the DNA TGTGCCAGCAGTTTATGGAGGCTAGCGGGAGGGCCCGGGGAGCTGTTTTTT.

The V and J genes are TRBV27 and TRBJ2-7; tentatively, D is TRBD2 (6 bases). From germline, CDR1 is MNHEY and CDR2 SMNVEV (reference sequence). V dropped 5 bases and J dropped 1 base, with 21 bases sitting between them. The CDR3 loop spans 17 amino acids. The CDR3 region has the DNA TGTGCCAGCAGTCTGGGAGTACGTAGCGGTGGTTCCTACGAGCAGTACTTC. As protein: CASSLGVRSGGSYEQYF.

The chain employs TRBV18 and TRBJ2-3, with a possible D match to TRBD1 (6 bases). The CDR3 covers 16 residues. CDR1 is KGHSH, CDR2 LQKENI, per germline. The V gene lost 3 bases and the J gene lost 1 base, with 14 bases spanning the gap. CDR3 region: CASSPKNRDGTDTQYF. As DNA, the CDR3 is TGTGCCAGCTCACCTAAAAACAGGGATGGCACAGATACGCAGTATTTT.

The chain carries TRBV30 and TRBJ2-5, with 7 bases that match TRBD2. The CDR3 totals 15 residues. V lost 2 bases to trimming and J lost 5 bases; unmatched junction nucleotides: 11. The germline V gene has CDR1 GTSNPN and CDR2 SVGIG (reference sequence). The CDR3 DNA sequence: TGTGCCTGGAGTCCCGGACTAGTCGAAGGGGAGACCCAGTACTTC. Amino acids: CAWSPGLVEGETQYF.

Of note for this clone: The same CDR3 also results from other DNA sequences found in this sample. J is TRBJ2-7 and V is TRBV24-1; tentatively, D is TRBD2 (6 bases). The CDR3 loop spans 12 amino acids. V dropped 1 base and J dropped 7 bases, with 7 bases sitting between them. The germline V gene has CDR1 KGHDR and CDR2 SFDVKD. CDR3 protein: CATSDFRGEQYF. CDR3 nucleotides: TGTGCCACCAGTGATTTTCGGGGGGAGCAGTACTTC.

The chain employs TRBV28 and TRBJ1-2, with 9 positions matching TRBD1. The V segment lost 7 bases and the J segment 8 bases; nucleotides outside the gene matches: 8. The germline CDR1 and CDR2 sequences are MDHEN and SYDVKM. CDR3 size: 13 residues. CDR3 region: CASKAPGTGGYTF. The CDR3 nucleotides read TGTGCCAGCAAGGCCCCCGGGACAGGGGGCTACACCTTC.

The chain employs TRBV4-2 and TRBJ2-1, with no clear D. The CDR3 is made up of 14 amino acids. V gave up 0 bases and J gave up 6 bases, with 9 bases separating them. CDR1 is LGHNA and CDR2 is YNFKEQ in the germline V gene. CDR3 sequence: CASSQENSFNEQFF. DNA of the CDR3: TGTGCCAGCAGCCAAGAGAACAGTTTCAATGAGCAGTTCTTC.

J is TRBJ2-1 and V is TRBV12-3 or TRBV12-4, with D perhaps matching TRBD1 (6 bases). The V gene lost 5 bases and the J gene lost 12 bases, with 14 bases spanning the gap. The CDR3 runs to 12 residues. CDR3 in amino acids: CASSLDRISQFF. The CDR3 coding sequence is TGTGCCAGCAGTCTCGACAGGATTTCGCAGTTCTTC.

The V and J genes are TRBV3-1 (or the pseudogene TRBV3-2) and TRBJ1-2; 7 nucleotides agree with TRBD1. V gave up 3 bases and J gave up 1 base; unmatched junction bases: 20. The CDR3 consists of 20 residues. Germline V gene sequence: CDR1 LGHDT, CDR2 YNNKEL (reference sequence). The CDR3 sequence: CASSHLPNPGRDRVNYGYTF. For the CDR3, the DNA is TGTGCCAGCAGCCACCTACCAAACCCGGGCCGAGACAGGGTTAACTATGGCTACACCTTC.

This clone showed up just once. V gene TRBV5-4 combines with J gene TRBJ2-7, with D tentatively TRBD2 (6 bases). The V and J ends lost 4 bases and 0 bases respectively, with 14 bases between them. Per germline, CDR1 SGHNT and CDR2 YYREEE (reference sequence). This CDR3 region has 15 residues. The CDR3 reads CASSRSGAVSYEQYF. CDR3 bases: TGTGCCAGCAGCCGCTCGGGAGCAGTCTCCTACGAGCAGTACTTC.

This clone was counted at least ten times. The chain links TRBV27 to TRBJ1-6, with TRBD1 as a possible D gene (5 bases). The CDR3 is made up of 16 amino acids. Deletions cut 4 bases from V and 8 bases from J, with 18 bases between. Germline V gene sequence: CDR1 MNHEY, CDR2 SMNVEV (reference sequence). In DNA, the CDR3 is TGTGCCAGCAGTTCCCGAGGCGGCCCCAGGGATTCACCCCTCCACTTT. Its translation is CASSSRGGPRDSPLHF.

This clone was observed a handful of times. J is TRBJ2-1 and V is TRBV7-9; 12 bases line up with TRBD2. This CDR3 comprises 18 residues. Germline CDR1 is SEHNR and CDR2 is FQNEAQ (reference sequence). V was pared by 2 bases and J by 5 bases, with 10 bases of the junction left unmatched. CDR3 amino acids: CASSLPPRLAGVNNEQFF. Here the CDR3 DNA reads TGTGCCAGCAGCTTACCTCCTCGACTAGCGGGAGTGAACAATGAGCAGTTCTTC. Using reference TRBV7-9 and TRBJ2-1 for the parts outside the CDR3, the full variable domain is DTGVSQNPRHKITKRGQNVTFRCDPISEHNRLYWYRQTLGQGPEFLTYFQNEAQLEKSRLLSDRFSAERPKGSFSTLEIQRTEQGDSAMYLCASSLPPRLAGVNNEQFFGPGTRLTVL.

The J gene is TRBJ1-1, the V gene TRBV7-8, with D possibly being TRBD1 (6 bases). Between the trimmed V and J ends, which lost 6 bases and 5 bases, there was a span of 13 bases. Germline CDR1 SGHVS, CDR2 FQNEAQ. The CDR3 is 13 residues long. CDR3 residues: CASSNRVGTEAFF. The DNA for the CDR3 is TGTGCCAGCAGTAACAGGGTCGGAACTGAAGCTTTCTTT.